This T cell receptor beta chain came from a study of regulatory T cells in long-lasting Graves disease. Study background: Treatment with antithyroid drugs for over 5 years, together with positive TSH receptor antibodies, meant persistent Graves' disease.

Investigators prepared the TCR beta libraries by applying iRepertoire HTBI primers and Arm-PCR of CDR3 regions. A single record per CDR3 protein comes from TCRdb applying MiXCR to the multiplex PCR reads. This sample carries more than 300,000 distinct CDR3 sequences, 15% to 20% of them seen once, and the ten largest clones take 29%. Time point denoted: persistent/refractory GD, antithyroid drugs over 5 years with positive TRAb. The TCR library used RNA extracted from PBMCs. EDTA tubes were used for drawing approximately 9 milliliters of peripheral blood. The CDR3 sequence is 15 residues long. Trimming shortened V by 1 base and J by 1 base, and 10 bases separated the two germline ends. Germline CDR1 is MDHEN and CDR2 is SYDVKM. Notes on the study in general: Comparison showed that persistent patients shared more public clonotypes (over 2,500) than new patients (966). When disease was persistent, TRBV28, TRBJ1-2 and TRBJ2-5 were the favored segments.

On this clonotype: As yet, its antigen is unknown.

This clonotype was sampled from a female donor with Graves disease. The starting material was peripheral blood mononuclear cells (PBMCs), obtained when the disease was refractory, from a patient treated with antithyroid drugs. The chain has TRBV28 and TRBJ1-1; D may be TRBD1 (5 bases). In nucleotides, the CDR3 is TGTGCCAGCAGTTTATCTAGGACAACGAACACTGAAGCTTTCTTT. Translated: CASSLSRTTNTEAFF. Using reference TRBV28 and TRBJ1-1 for the parts outside the CDR3, the full variable domain is DVKVTQSSRYLVKRTGEKVFLECVQDMDHENMFWYRQDPGLGLRLIYFSYDVKMKEKGDIPEGYSVSREKKERFSLILESASTNQTSMYLCASSLSRTTNTEAFFGQGTRLTVV.